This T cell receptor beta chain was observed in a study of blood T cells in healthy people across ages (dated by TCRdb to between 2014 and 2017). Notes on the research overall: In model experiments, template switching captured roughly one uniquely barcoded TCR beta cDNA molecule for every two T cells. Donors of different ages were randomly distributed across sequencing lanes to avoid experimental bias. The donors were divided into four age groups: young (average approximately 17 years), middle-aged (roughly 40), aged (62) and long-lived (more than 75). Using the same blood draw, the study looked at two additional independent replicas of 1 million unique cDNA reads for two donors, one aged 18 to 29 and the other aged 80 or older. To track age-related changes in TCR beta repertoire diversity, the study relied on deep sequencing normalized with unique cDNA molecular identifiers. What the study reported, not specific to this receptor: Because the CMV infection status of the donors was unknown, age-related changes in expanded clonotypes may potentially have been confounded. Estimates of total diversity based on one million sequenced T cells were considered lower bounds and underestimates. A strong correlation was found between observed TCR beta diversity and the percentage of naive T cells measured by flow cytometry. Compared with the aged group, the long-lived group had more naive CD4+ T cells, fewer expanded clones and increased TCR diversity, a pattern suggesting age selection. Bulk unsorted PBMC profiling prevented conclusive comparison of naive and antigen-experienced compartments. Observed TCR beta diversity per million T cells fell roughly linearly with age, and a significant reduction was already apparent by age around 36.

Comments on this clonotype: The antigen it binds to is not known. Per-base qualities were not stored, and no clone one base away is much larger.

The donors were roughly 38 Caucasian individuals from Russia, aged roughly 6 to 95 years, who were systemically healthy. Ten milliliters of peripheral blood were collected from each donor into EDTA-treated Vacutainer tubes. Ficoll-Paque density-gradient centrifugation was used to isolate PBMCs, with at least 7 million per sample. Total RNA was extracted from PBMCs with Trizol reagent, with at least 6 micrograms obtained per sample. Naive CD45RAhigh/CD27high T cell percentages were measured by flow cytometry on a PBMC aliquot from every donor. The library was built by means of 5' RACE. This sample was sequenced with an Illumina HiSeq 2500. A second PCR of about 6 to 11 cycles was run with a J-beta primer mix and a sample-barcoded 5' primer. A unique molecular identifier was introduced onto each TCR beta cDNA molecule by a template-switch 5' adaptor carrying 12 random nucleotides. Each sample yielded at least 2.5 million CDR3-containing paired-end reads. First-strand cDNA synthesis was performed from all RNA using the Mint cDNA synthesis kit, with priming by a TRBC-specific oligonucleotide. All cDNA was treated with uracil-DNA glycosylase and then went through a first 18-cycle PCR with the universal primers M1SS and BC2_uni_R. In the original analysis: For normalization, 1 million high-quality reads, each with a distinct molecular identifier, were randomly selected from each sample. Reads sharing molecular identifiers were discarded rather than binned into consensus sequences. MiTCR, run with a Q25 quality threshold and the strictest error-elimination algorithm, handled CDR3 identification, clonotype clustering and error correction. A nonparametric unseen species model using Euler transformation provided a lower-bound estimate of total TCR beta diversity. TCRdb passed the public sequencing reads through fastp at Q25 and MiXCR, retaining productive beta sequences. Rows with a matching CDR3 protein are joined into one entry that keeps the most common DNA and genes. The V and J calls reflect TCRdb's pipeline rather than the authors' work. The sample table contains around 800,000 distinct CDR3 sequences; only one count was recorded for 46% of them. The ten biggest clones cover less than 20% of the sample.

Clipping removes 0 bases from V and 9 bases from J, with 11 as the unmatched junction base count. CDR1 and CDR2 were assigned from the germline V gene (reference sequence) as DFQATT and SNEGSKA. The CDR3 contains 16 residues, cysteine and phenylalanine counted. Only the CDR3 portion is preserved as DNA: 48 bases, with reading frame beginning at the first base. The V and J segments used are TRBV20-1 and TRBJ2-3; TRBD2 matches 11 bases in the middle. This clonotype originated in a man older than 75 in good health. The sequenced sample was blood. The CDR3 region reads CSARDLVGLADPTQYF. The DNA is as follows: TGCAGTGCTAGAGATCTTGTGGGACTAGCGGACCCAACGCAGTATTTT.